This TCR beta chain emerged from a study of blood T cell repertoires in COVID-19. Study information: COVID-19 samples collected from the United States, Italy and Spain covered acute and convalescent phases. T cells, B-cell-depleted T cells, or PBMCs provided the cDNA or gDNA that served as material.

V dropped 7 bases and J dropped 0; count of bases not matched to a gene: 16. This CDR3 spans 18 amino acids. In the original analysis: Cell counts per sample came from amplifying reference gene primers. The assay was immunoSEQ multiplex PCR, and TCRdb's table has in-frame clones only and misses some. The V and J calls and the clone size are those of that table, but D and trimming were determined from the DNA. The sample contains over 90,000 clones, around 73% of which appear only once. Source material: peripheral blood. This clonotype was sampled from a man in his 60s with active or convalescent COVID-19. This chain uses TRBV23-1 with TRBJ1-1; TRBD1 aligns across 8 bases. TRBV23-1 is given ORF status, its function remaining uncertain. CDR3 coding DNA: TGCGCCAGCACCCTGGGGGTGGGGCGACAGGGGATGAACACTGAAGCTTTCTTT. Protein product: CASTLGVGRQGMNTEAFF.